The TCR beta chain described here comes from a study of T cell responses to AZD1222 COVID-19 vaccine. Study findings and constraints: Donors were largely white British and mainly female; clonal diversity was possibly underestimated.

This clone came up once. As yet, its antigen is unknown. Profiling relied on immunoSEQ multiplex PCR, and the TCRdb table lists in-frame clones only, not all of them. The table lists under 150,000 clones, about 93% of them singletons. Germline loops: CDR1 SGHTA, CDR2 FQGNSA. This CDR3 spans 12 amino acids. Trimming removed 4 bases from V and 6 bases from J; junction bases left unmatched: 1. The sample in question was peripheral blood, obtained on day 0 of AZD1222 vaccination. The chain joins TRBV7-2 to TRBJ1-2; 8 bases are shared with TRBD1. This sequence originates from an adult in good health. CDR3 amino acids: CASSWGQDGYTF. For the CDR3, the DNA is TGTGCCAGCAGCTGGGGACAGGATGGCTACACCTTC.